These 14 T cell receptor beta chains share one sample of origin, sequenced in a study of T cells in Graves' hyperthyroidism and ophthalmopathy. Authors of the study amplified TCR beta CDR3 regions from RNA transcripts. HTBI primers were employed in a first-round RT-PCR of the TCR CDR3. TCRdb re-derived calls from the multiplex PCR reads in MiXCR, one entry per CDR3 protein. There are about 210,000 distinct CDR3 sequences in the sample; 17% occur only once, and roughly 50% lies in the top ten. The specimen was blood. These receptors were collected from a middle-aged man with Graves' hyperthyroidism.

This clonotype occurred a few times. CDR3 residues: CAWNRRDRRAYEQYF. In DNA form, the CDR3 reads TGTGCCTGGAATCGCCGGGACCGAAGGGCCTACGAGCAGTACTTC. This chain uses TRBV30 with TRBJ2-7, with D perhaps TRBD1 or TRBD2 (5 bases each). V was clipped by 4 bases and J by 2 bases, with 18 bases between them. Germline V CDR1 and CDR2: GTSNPN, SVGIG (reference sequence). The CDR3 contains 15 residues. Full variable domain (outside the CDR3, taken from reference TRBV30 and TRBJ2-7): SQTIHQWPATLVQPVGSPLSLECTVEGTSNPNLYWYRQAAGRGLQLLFYSVGIGQISSEVPQNLSASRPQDRQFILSSKKLLLSDSGFYLCAWNRRDRRAYEQYFGPGTRLTVT.

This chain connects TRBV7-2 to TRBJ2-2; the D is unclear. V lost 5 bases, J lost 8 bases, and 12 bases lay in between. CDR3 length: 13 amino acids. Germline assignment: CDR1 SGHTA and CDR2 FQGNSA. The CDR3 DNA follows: TGTGCCAGCAGCCCCCAAGAGCTGGGGGAGCTGTTTTTT. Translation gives CASSPQELGELFF.

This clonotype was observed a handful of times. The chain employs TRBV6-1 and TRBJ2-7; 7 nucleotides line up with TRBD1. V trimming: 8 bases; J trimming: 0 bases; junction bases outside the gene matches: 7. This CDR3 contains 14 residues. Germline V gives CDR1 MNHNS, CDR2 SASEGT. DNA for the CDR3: TGTGCCAGCCGAGCGACAGGGAGCTCCTACGAGCAGTACTTC. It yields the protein CASRATGSSYEQYF.

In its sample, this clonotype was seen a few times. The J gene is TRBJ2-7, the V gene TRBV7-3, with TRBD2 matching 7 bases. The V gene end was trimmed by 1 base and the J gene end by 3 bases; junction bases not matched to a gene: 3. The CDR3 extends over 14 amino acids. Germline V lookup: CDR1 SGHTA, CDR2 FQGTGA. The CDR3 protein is CASSLSGSDYEQYF. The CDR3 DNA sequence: TGTGCCAGCAGCTTAAGCGGGAGCGACTACGAGCAGTACTTC.

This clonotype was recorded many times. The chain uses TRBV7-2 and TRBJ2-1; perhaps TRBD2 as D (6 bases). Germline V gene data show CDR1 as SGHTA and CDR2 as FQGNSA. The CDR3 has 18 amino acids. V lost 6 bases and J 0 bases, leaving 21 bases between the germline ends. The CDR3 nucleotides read TGTGCCAGCAGGGGAGCGGGCAGAAAAACCCACTCCTACAATGAGCAGTTCTTC. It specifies CASRGAGRKTHSYNEQFF.

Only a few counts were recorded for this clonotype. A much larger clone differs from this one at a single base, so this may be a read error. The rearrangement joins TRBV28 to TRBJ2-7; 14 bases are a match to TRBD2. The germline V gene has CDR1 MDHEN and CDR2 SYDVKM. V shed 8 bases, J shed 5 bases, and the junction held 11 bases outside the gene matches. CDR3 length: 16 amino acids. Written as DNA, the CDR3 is TGTGCCAGCGGTACCGGGACTAGCGGGAGATTTCACGAGCAGTACTTC. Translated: CASGTGTSGRFHEQYF.

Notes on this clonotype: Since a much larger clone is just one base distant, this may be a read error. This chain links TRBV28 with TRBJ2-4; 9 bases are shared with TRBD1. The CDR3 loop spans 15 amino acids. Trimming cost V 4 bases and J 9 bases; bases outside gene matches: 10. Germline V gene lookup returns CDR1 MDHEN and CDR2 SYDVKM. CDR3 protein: CASSSPTGGAGIQYF. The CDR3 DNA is TGTGCCAGCAGTTCTCCCACAGGGGGCGCCGGCATTCAGTACTTC. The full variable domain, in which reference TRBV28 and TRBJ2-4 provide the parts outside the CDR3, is DVKVTQSSRYLVKRTGEKVFLECVQDMDHENMFWYRQDPGLGLRLIYFSYDVKMKEKGDIPEGYSVSREKKERFSLILESASTNQTSMYLCASSSPTGGAGIQYFGAGTRLSVL.

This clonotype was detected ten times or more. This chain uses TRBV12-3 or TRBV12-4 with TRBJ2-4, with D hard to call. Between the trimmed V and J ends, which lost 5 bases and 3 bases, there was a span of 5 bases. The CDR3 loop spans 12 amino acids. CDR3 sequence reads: CASSTSKNIQYF. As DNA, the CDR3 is TGTGCCAGCAGTACGAGCAAAAACATTCAGTACTTC.

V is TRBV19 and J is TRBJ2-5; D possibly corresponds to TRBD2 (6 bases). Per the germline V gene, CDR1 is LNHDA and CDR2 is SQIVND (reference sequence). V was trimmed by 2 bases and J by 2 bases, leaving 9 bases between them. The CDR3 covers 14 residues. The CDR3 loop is CASSISGGQETQYF. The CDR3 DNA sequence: TGTGCCAGTAGTATATCCGGAGGGCAAGAGACCCAGTACTTC.

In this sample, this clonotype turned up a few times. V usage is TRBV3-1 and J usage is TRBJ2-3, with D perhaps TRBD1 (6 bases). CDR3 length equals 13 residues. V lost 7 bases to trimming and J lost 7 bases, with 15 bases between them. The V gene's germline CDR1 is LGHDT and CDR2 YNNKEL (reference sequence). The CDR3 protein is CASKRGIEYTQYF. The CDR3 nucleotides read TGTGCCAGCAAAAGGGGGATTGAGTATACGCAGTATTTT.

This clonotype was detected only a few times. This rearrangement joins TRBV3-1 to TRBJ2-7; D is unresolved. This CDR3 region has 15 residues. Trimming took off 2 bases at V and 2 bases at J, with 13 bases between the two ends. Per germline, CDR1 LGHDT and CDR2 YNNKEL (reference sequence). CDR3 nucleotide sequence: TGTGCCAGCAGCCAATATCTAATAGGGACCTACGAGCAGTACTTC. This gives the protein CASSQYLIGTYEQYF.

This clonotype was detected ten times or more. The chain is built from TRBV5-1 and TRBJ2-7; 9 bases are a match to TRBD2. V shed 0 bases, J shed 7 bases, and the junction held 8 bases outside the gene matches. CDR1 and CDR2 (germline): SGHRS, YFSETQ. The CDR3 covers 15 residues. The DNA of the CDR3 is TGCGCCAGCAGCTTGGAGGCTAGCGGGGCCCTGGAGCAGTACTTC. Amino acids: CASSLEASGALEQYF.

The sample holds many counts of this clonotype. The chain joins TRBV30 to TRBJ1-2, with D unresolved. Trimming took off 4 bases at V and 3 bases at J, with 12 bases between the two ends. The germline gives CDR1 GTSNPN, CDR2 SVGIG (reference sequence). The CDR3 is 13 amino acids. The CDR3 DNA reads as TGTGCCTGGACCTTGCGCCGGGACTATGGCTACACCTTC. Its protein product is CAWTLRRDYGYTF.

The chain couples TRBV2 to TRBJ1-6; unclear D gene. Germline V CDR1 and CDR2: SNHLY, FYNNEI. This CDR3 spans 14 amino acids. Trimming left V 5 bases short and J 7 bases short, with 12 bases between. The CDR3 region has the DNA TGTGCCAGCAGTATCGGCCCCCGGAATTCACCCCTCCACTTT. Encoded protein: CASSIGPRNSPLHF.